This is a list of T cell receptor beta chains from one sample in a study of Ad26.COV2.S vaccination and SARS-CoV-2 variants. Data came from immunoSEQ multiplex PCR; TCRdb stores just in-frame clones and leaves some out. The data hold 350,000 to 400,000 clones, with around 85% observed a single time. The specimen was peripheral blood, collected in a trial of Ad26.COV2.S vaccine versus placebo. These receptors were taken from a person aged 18-60 years who received the Ad26.COV2.S COVID-19 vaccine or a placebo. Both conserved end residues are part of each CDR3. Fields, in order: clone size, J gene, D gene, V gene, CDR3 DNA, CDR3 protein. D genes are given only for firm matches. Rows give clone size only sometimes, using once, few, many, or a class for an expanded clone.

-	TRBJ1-2	-	TRBV2	TGTGCCAGCAGCGCAGGGTATGGCTACACCTTC	CASSAGYGYTF
-	TRBJ1-6	-	TRBV20-1	TGCAGTGCTAGTCAACATAATAATTCACCCCTCCACTTT	CSASQHNNSPLHF
-	TRBJ2-2	-	TRBV30	TGTGCCTGGAGGGTTACAGGGAGCACCGGGGAGCTGTTTTTT	CAWRVTGSTGELFF
-	TRBJ1-2	TRBD1	TRBV3-1/TRBV3-2	TGTGCCAGCAGCCAAAATACTGACAGGGACTATGGCTACACCTTC	CASSQNTDRDYGYTF
once	TRBJ1-1	-	TRBV6-5	TGTGCCAGCAGTTACCGTCCGGGTGGGAACACTGAAGCTTTCTTT	CASSYRPGGNTEAFF
once	TRBJ2-5	-	TRBV29-1	TGCAGCGTTGGAGTGGTCGCCGAGACCCAGTACTTC	CSVGVVAETQYF
-	TRBJ1-5	-	TRBV6-1	TGTGCCAGCAGTGCAAACCCGCGGGGGGCATATAGCAATCAGCCCCAGCATTTT	CASSANPRGAYSNQPQHF
-	TRBJ2-1	-	TRBV7-6	TGTGCCAGCAGCACAGGTGGGGTCGGGAATGAGCAGTTCTTC	CASSTGGVGNEQFF
-	TRBJ2-7	-	TRBV6-2/TRBV6-3	TGTGCCAGCAGTTATTCGGGCAGGTCCATCTACGAGCAGTACTTC	CASSYSGRSIYEQYF
-	TRBJ2-5	-	TRBV5-1	TGCGCCAGCGTCCCTGCAGGGAGGGAGACCCAGTACTTC	CASVPAGRETQYF
few	TRBJ2-1	-	TRBV6-4	TGTGCCAGCAGTGCCCTATCACAGGCCCTCTCCTACAATGAGCAGTTCTTC	CASSALSQALSYNEQFF
-	TRBJ2-7	TRBD2	TRBV3-1/TRBV3-2	TGTGCCAGCAGTACTAGCGGACCCTACGAGCAGTACTTC	CASSTSGPYEQYF
once	TRBJ1-1	-	TRBV15	TGTGCCACCAGCTCGGACCTCATGAACACTGAAGCTTTCTTT	CATSSDLMNTEAFF
-	TRBJ2-1	-	TRBV29-1	TGCAGCTCTGGGCCCAGGCAAAACTACAATGAGCAGTTCTTC	CSSGPRQNYNEQFF
-	TRBJ1-2	TRBD1	TRBV28	TGTGCCAGCACTGAGGGGACAGCCCGGTCGTATGGCTACACCTTC	CASTEGTARSYGYTF
-	TRBJ1-6	TRBD1	TRBV5-1	TGCGCCAGCAGCTCAGGGGACAGTGGAGATTCACCCCTCCACTTT	CASSSGDSGDSPLHF
-	TRBJ2-3	-	TRBV9	TGTGCCAGCAGCGTAGGGTTGGGGGCCGGGGGCACAGATACGCAGTATTTT	CASSVGLGAGGTDTQYF
-	TRBJ1-2	-	TRBV5-6	TGTGCCAGCAGCTTTGGGTCTTGGGGTGGCTACACCTTC	CASSFGSWGGYTF
-	TRBJ2-1	TRBD1	TRBV11-2	TGTGCCAGCAGCCGATTCGCCACGGGACAGGTACACAATGAGCAGTTCTTC	CASSRFATGQVHNEQFF
once	TRBJ1-3	TRBD1	TRBV5-4	TGTGCCAGCAGCGGGGACAGCCTTGGAAACACCATATATTTT	CASSGDSLGNTIYF
-	TRBJ2-1	TRBD1	TRBV6-5	TGTGCCAGCAGGACAGGGCGGAATGAGCAGTTCTTC	CASRTGRNEQFF
-	TRBJ2-5	TRBD1	TRBV18	TGTGCCAGCTCAGGGGACAGGCGGCAGACCCAGTACTTC	CASSGDRRQTQYF
-	TRBJ2-5	-	TRBV4-1	TGCGCCAGCAGCCGTGGGGGGCTCCAAGAGACCCAGTACTTC	CASSRGGLQETQYF
-	TRBJ1-2	-	TRBV18	TGTGCCAGCTCACCTGAGAGATACTATGGCTACACCTTC	CASSPERYYGYTF
-	TRBJ1-2	TRBD1	TRBV19	TGTGCCACCACCGGGGACAGGGGCCGATATGGCTACACCTTC	CATTGDRGRYGYTF
-	TRBJ2-3	-	TRBV18	TGTGCCAGCTCACCACTCAGGGGAAGCACAGATACGCAGTATTTT	CASSPLRGSTDTQYF
-	TRBJ2-2	TRBD2	TRBV19	TGTGCCAGTAGTTCTCAGACTAGCGATGTAGGGGAGCTGTTTTTT	CASSSQTSDVGELFF
-	TRBJ1-1	-	TRBV5-1	TGCGCCAGCAGCTTGGATGGGGGCCAGGGAAACACTGAAGCTTTCTTT	CASSLDGGQGNTEAFF
-	TRBJ2-3	TRBD2	TRBV7-2	TGTGCCAGCAGCTTCGGGACTAGCGGGGGGGCTAAAACGCAGTATTTT	CASSFGTSGGAKTQYF
-	TRBJ1-5	-	TRBV4-1	TGCGCCAGCAGCCAAGGAGGGCAGGCAGCGCAGCCCCAGCATTTT	CASSQGGQAAQPQHF
-	TRBJ1-1	-	TRBV2	TGTGCCCGGCAGCAAGGGACAAAAGGGAACACTGAAGCTTTCTTT	CARQQGTKGNTEAFF
-	TRBJ1-2	-	TRBV29-1	TGCAGCGTTGATGAGGAGAGAGGCTATGGCTACACCTTC	CSVDEERGYGYTF
-	TRBJ1-1	TRBD1	TRBV2	TGTGCCAGCAGGGACAGGGTTTTGAACACTGAAGCTTTCTTT	CASRDRVLNTEAFF
once	TRBJ1-5	-	TRBV21-1	TGTGCCAGCAGCAAAGTGGTCGGCAGGCCGCAGCCCCAGCATTTT	CASSKVVGRPQPQHF